A selection of T cell receptor beta chains follows, all from one sample in a study of cytomegalovirus exposure and HLA in healthy donors. Assay: immunoSEQ multiplex PCR; the TCRdb copy retains only in-frame clones and omits some. Found here are around 170,000 clones, about 78% of them singletons; the top ten hold about 1.5%. The sample taken for sequencing was PBMCs. These receptors were obtained from a male donor in good health and CMV-seronegative. Both conserved end residues are part of each CDR3. D genes are given only for firm matches. Where a row states a size, it is once, few, many or the class of an expanded clone; other rows omit it.

V: TRBV9; J: TRBJ1-3; size: NA; length: 17; D: NA; CDR3: CASGEERSRVVGDTIYF; DNA: TGTGCCAGCGGAGAGGAGAGGAGCAGGGTAGTGGGTGACACCATATATTTT
V: TRBV6-1; J: TRBJ2-5; size: NA; length: 14; D: TRBD2; CDR3: CASSRLAGGETQYF; DNA: TGTGCCAGCAGCCGACTAGCGGGAGGGGAGACCCAGTACTTC
V: TRBV28; J: TRBJ2-1; size: NA; length: 14; D: NA; CDR3: CASSLSGRYNEQFF; DNA: TGTGCCAGCAGTTTATCAGGCAGGTACAATGAGCAGTTCTTC
V: TRBV29-1; J: TRBJ1-1; size: few; length: 11; D: NA; CDR3: CSVVTSVEAFF; DNA: TGCAGCGTTGTTACAAGTGTTGAAGCTTTCTTT
V: TRBV19; J: TRBJ1-6; size: NA; length: 13; D: NA; CDR3: CASSIDPGSPLHF; DNA: TGTGCCAGTAGTATCGATCCGGGGTCACCCCTCCACTTT
V: TRBV9; J: TRBJ2-5; size: NA; length: 16; D: TRBD2; CDR3: CASSRRGLAGQETQYF; DNA: TGTGCCAGCAGCCGTAGGGGACTAGCGGGTCAAGAGACCCAGTACTTC
V: TRBV9; J: TRBJ2-5; size: NA; length: 12; D: NA; CDR3: CASSVGEETQYF; DNA: TGTGCCAGCAGCGTAGGGGAGGAGACCCAGTACTTC
V: TRBV28; J: TRBJ1-4; size: NA; length: 13; D: NA; CDR3: CASSSGVDEKLFF; DNA: TGTGCCAGCAGTTCCGGGGTTGATGAAAAACTGTTTTTT
V: TRBV6-1; J: TRBJ1-2; size: NA; length: 13; D: NA; CDR3: CASQPTGVYGYTF; DNA: TGTGCCAGCCAGCCCACGGGGGTCTATGGCTACACCTTC
V: TRBV27; J: TRBJ2-1; size: NA; length: 13; D: NA; CDR3: CASSSSSYNEQFF; DNA: TGTGCCAGCAGTTCGAGCTCCTACAATGAGCAGTTCTTC
V: TRBV7-8; J: TRBJ2-7; size: NA; length: 16; D: TRBD1; CDR3: CASSLAGVTGGYEQYF; DNA: TGTGCCAGCAGCTTAGCTGGGGTGACAGGGGGGTACGAGCAGTACTTC
V: TRBV27; J: TRBJ1-2; size: NA; length: 13; D: TRBD1; CDR3: CASARTGNYGYTF; DNA: TGTGCCAGCGCCCGGACAGGGAACTATGGCTACACCTTC
V: TRBV5-1; J: TRBJ1-2; size: few; length: 16; D: NA; CDR3: CASSLTGGAQNYGYTF; DNA: TGCGCCAGCAGCCTTACGGGGGGGGCGCAAAACTATGGCTACACCTTC
V: TRBV27; J: TRBJ1-1; size: NA; length: 16; D: TRBD1; CDR3: CASSSGTGQGITEAFF; DNA: TGTGCCAGCAGTTCCGGTACGGGACAGGGAATTACTGAAGCTTTCTTT
V: TRBV7-9; J: TRBJ2-1; size: NA; length: 16; D: TRBD2; CDR3: CASSLGLADSYNEQFF; DNA: TGTGCCAGCAGCTTAGGGCTAGCGGACTCCTACAATGAGCAGTTCTTC
V: TRBV15; J: TRBJ1-2; size: few; length: 14; D: NA; CDR3: CATSRGGGNYGYTF; DNA: TGTGCCACCAGCAGAGGAGGGGGTAACTATGGCTACACCTTC
V: TRBV5-1; J: TRBJ2-7; size: NA; length: 13; D: NA; CDR3: CASRSGVSYEQYF; DNA: TGCGCCAGCAGGAGCGGAGTTAGCTACGAGCAGTACTTC
V: TRBV19; J: TRBJ2-1; size: NA; length: 15; D: NA; CDR3: CASSIVRQAGNEQFF; DNA: TGTGCCAGTAGTATAGTTAGGCAGGCCGGCAATGAGCAGTTCTTC
V: TRBV4-2; J: TRBJ1-2; size: NA; length: 14; D: NA; CDR3: CASSQDSSPYGYTF; DNA: TGTGCCAGCAGCCAAGATTCCAGTCCCTATGGCTACACCTTC
V: TRBV19; J: TRBJ2-1; size: NA; length: 15; D: TRBD2; CDR3: CASSLSSGQYNEQFF; DNA: TGTGCCAGTAGTCTCTCTAGCGGGCAATATAATGAGCAGTTCTTC
V: TRBV25-1; J: TRBJ2-1; size: NA; length: 13; D: TRBD1; CDR3: CASTGQGYNEQFF; DNA: TGTGCCAGCACCGGACAGGGGTACAATGAGCAGTTCTTC
V: TRBV2; J: TRBJ2-3; size: NA; length: 15; D: NA; CDR3: CASSEWREVTDTQYF; DNA: TGTGCCAGCAGTGAGTGGCGGGAAGTCACAGATACGCAGTATTTT
V: TRBV15; J: TRBJ2-1; size: NA; length: 17; D: TRBD1; CDR3: CATSRSTGARTYNEQFF; DNA: TGTGCCACCAGCAGATCTACAGGGGCTAGGACCTACAATGAGCAGTTCTTC
V: TRBV2; J: TRBJ2-5; size: once; length: 14; D: TRBD1; CDR3: CASEGGQALGDQYF; DNA: TGTGCCAGCGAGGGGGGACAGGCCCTTGGGGACCAGTACTTC
V: TRBV5-1; J: TRBJ1-2; size: NA; length: 14; D: NA; CDR3: CASSLQPSDYGYTF; DNA: TGCGCCAGCAGCTTACAGCCCTCAGACTATGGCTACACCTTC
V: TRBV6-6; J: TRBJ2-7; size: NA; length: 11; D: NA; CDR3: CASSLGDEQYF; DNA: TGTGCCAGCAGCCTAGGGGACGAGCAGTACTTC
V: TRBV6-5; J: TRBJ1-6; size: NA; length: 14; D: NA; CDR3: CASSYDVGNSPLHF; DNA: TGTGCCAGCAGTTACGACGTCGGGAATTCACCCCTCCACTTT
V: TRBV5-4; J: TRBJ2-7; size: NA; length: 15; D: TRBD1; CDR3: CASSLAGTGDFEQYF; DNA: TGTGCCAGCAGCTTGGCCGGGACAGGGGATTTCGAGCAGTACTTC
V: TRBV5-1; J: TRBJ2-5; size: NA; length: 16; D: NA; CDR3: CASSSSGGQVQETQYF; DNA: TGCGCCAGCAGCTCCTCGGGGGGCCAGGTCCAAGAGACCCAGTACTTC
V: TRBV20-1; J: TRBJ2-7; size: few; length: 11; D: NA; CDR3: CSARTGHEQYF; DNA: TGCAGTGCGAGAACAGGGCACGAGCAGTACTTC
V: TRBV6-5; J: TRBJ1-5; size: NA; length: 13; D: TRBD1; CDR3: CASSLDRAKPQHF; DNA: TGTGCCAGCAGTTTGGACAGGGCTAAGCCCCAGCATTTT
V: TRBV11-2; J: TRBJ2-5; size: NA; length: 13; D: TRBD2; CDR3: CASSLREGKTQYF; DNA: TGTGCCAGCAGCTTGCGGGAGGGAAAGACCCAGTACTTC
V: TRBV6-5; J: TRBJ1-6; size: once; length: 13; D: TRBD1; CDR3: CASVQGGYSPLHF; DNA: TGTGCGTCGGTCCAGGGGGGTTATTCACCCCTCCACTTT
V: TRBV19; J: TRBJ1-2; size: NA; length: 15; D: NA; CDR3: CASTPDSRPGYGYTF; DNA: TGTGCCAGTACCCCGGATAGCCGCCCTGGGTATGGCTACACCTTC
V: TRBV9; J: TRBJ1-4; size: NA; length: 15; D: NA; CDR3: CASSTSGVANEKLFF; DNA: TGTGCCAGCAGCACCTCAGGGGTAGCTAATGAAAAACTGTTTTTT
V: TRBV7-9; J: TRBJ2-7; size: NA; length: 12; D: NA; CDR3: CASSLRGLEQYF; DNA: TGTGCCAGCAGCTTACGAGGGCTCGAGCAGTACTTC
V: TRBV7-2; J: TRBJ1-1; size: NA; length: 15; D: NA; CDR3: CASSLGGFANTEAFF; DNA: TGTGCCAGCAGCTTAGGAGGATTTGCGAACACTGAAGCTTTCTTT
V: TRBV11-1; J: TRBJ2-1; size: NA; length: 15; D: TRBD2; CDR3: CASSLGASGGDEQFF; DNA: TGTGCCAGCAGCTTAGGGGCTAGCGGGGGTGATGAGCAGTTCTTC
V: TRBV9; J: TRBJ2-3; size: NA; length: 15; D: TRBD1; CDR3: CASSPADRVADTQYF; DNA: TGTGCCAGCAGCCCAGCGGACAGGGTCGCAGATACGCAGTATTTT
V: TRBV5-1; J: TRBJ2-3; size: NA; length: 15; D: NA; CDR3: CASSLEERPHDTQYF; DNA: TGCGCCAGCAGCTTGGAGGAGCGGCCCCACGATACGCAGTATTTT
V: TRBV28; J: TRBJ2-7; size: NA; length: 14; D: NA; CDR3: CASSWGLVGDEQYF; DNA: TGTGCCAGCAGTTGGGGACTGGTTGGTGACGAGCAGTACTTC